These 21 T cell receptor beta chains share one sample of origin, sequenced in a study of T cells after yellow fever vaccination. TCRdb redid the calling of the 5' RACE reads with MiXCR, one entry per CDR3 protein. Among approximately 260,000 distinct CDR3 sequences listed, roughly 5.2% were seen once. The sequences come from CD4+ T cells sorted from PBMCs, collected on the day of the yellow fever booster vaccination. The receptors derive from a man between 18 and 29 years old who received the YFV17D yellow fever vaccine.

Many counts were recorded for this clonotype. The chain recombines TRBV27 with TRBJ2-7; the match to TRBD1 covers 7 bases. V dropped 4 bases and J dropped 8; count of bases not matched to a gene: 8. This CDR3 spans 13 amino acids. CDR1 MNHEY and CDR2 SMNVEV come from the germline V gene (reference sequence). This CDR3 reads CASSSPGQIKQYF. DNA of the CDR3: TGTGCCAGCAGTTCACCGGGACAGATCAAGCAGTACTTC.

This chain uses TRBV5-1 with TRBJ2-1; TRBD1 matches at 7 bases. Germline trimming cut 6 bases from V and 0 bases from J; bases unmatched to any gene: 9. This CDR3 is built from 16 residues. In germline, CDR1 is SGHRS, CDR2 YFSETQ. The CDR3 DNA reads TGCGCCAGCACCGAGACAGGGAAAAGCTCCTACAATGAGCAGTTCTTC. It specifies CASTETGKSSYNEQFF. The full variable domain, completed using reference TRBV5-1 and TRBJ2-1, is KAGVTQTPRYLIKTRGQQVTLSCSPISGHRSVSWYQQTPGQGLQFLFEYFSETQRNKGNFPGRFSGRQFSNSRSEMNVSTLELGDSALYLCASTETGKSSYNEQFFGPGTRLTVL.

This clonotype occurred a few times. Here the CDR3 DNA reads TGTGCCATCAGTAATCAGGGGGCGAGAGATGAGCAGTTCTTC. Its translation is CAISNQGARDEQFF. The rearrangement links TRBV10-3 to TRBJ2-1; 8 nucleotides agree with TRBD1. There are 14 residues in the CDR3. J gave up 8 bases and V 5 bases, and 8 bases lay outside the gene matches. The germline V gene encodes CDR1 ENHRY and CDR2 SYGVKD.

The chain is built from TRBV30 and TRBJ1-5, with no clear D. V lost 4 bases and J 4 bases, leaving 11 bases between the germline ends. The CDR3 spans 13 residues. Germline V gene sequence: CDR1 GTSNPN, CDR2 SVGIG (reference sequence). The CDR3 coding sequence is TGTGCCTGGAACAAGGGCCTGAATCAGCCCCAGCATTTT. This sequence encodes CAWNKGLNQPQHF.

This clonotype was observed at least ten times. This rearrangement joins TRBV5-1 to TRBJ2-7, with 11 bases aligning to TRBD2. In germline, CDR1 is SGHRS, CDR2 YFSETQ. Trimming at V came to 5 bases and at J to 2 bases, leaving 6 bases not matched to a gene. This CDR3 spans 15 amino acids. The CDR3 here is CASRETSGAAYEQYF. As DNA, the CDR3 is TGCGCCAGCAGGGAGACTAGCGGGGCCGCCTACGAGCAGTACTTC.

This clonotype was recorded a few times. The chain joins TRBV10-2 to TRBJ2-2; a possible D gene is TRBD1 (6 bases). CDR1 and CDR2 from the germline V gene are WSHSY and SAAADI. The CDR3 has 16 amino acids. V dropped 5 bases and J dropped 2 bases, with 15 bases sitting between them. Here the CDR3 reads CASSKLTGTNTGELFF. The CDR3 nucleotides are TGCGCCAGCAGTAAATTGACCGGGACAAACACCGGGGAGCTGTTTTTT.

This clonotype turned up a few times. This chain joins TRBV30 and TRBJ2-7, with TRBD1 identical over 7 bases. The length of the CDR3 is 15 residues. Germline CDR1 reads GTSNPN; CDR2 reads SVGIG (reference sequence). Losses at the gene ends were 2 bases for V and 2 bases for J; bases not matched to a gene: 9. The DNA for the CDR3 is TGTGCCTGGAGTTCGGAGACAGGGCCCACCTACGAGCAGTACTTC. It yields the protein CAWSSETGPTYEQYF.

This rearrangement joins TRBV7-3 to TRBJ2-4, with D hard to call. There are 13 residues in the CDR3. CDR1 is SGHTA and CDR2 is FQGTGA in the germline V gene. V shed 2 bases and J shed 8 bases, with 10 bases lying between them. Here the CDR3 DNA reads TGTGCCAGCAGCTTAGGGCCAAGGGACATTCAGTACTTC. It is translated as CASSLGPRDIQYF.

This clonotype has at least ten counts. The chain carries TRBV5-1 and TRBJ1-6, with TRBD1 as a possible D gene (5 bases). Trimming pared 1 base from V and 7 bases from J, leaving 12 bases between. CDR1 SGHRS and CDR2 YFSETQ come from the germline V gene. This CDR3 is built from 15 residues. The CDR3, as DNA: TGCGCCAGCAGCTTGCTGCAGGGATCCAATTCACCCCTCCACTTT. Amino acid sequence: CASSLLQGSNSPLHF.

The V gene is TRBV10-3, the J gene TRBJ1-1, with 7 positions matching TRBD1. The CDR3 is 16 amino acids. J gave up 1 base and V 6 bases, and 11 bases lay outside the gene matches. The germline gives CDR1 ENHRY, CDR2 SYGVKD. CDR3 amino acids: CAISLDPTGTNTEAFF. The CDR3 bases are TGTGCCATCAGCCTGGATCCGACAGGGACGAACACTGAAGCTTTCTTT.

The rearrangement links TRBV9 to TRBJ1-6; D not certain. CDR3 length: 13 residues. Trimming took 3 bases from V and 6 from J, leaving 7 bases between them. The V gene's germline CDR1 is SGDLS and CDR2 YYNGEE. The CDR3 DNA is TGTGCCAGCAGCGAAACAGCTAATTCACCCCTCCACTTT. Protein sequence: CASSETANSPLHF.

The CDR3 nucleotides are TGTGCCAGCAGTTCGCCTAGCGGTTCCTCCTACAATGAGCAGTTCTTC. This sequence encodes CASSSPSGSSYNEQFF. The chain recombines TRBV12-3 or TRBV12-4 with TRBJ2-1; 7 bases are a match to TRBD2. The V gene end was trimmed by 4 bases and the J gene end by 0 bases; junction bases not matched to a gene: 6. This CDR3 has 16 amino acids.

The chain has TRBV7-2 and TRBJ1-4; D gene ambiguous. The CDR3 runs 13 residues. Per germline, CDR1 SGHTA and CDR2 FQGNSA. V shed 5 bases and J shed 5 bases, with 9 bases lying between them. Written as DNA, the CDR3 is TGTGCCAGCAGCCCGCACCAGAATGAAAAACTGTTTTTT. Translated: CASSPHQNEKLFF.

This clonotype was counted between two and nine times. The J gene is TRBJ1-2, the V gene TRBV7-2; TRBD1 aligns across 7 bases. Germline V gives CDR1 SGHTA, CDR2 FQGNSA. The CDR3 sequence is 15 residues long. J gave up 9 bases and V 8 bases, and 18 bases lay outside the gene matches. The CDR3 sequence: CASGETWEGAGSYTF. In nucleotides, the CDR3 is TGTGCCAGCGGGGAGACATGGGAGGGGGCAGGTAGCTACACCTTC.

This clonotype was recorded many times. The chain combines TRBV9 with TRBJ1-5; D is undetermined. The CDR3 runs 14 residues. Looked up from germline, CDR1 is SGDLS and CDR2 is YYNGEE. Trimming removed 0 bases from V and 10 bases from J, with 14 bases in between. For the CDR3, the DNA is TGTGCCAGCAGCGTAGCTTGGTCAGATGCACCCCAGCATTTT. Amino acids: CASSVAWSDAPQHF.

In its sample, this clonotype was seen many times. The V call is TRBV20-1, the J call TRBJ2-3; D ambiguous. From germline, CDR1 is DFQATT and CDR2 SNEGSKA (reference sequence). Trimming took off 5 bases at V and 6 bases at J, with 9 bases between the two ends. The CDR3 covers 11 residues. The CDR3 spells CSAQLADTQYF. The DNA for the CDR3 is TGCAGTGCTCAATTGGCGGATACGCAGTATTTT.

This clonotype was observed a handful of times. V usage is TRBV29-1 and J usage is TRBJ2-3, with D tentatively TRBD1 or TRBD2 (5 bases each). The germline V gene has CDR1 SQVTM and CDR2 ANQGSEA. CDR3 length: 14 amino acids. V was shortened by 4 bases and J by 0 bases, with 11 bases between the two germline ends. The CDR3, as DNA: TGCAGCGTTGTAGGGTGGGGGAGCACAGATACGCAGTATTTT. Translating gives CSVVGWGSTDTQYF.

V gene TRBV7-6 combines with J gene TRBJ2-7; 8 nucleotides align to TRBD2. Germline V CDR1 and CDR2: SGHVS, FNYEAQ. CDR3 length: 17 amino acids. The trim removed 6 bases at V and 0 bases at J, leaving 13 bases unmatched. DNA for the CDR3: TGTGCCAGCAGGACGAGAGCGGGGGCCACGAGCTCCTACGAGCAGTACGTC. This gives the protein CASRTRAGATSSYEQYV.

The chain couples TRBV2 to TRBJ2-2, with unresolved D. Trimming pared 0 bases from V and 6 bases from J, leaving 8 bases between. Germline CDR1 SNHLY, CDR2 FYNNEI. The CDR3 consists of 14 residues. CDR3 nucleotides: TGTGCCAGCAGTGAAGCAAGGGTTGCCGGGGAGCTGTTTTTT. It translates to CASSEARVAGELFF.

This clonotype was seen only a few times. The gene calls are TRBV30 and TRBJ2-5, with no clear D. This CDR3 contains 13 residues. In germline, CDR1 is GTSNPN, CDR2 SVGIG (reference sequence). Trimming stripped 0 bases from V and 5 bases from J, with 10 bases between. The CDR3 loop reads CAWSVGSGETQYF. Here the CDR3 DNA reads TGTGCCTGGAGTGTGGGGTCCGGGGAGACCCAGTACTTC.

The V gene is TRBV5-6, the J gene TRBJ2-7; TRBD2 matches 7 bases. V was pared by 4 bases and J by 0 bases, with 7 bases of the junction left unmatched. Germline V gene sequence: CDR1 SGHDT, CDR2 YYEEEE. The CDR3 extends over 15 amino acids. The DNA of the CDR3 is TGTGCCAGCAGCATTTTAGCGGGCAGCTCCTACGAGCAGTACTTC. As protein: CASSILAGSSYEQYF.